This entry is about one T cell receptor (beta chain). This sample stems from a study of blood T cell repertoires in COVID-19. Study-wide context: The United States, Italy and Spain provided the acute and convalescent COVID-19 samples. Sources were T cells, B-cell-depleted T cells, or PBMCs; the material itself was cDNA or gDNA.

The CDR3 covers 12 residues. Looked up from germline, CDR1 is MNHEY and CDR2 is SVGEGT. V lost 2 bases to trimming and J lost 11 bases, with 7 bases between them. In the study's own analysis: Reference gene primers were amplified, and this amplification served to estimate nucleated cell counts. Sequenced by immunoSEQ multiplex PCR; TCRdb stores in-frame clones only, minus some. V and J calls and clone size are those listed in that table; D and trimming were worked out from the DNA. The table lists about 270,000 clones, 75% to 90% of them singletons. Clinical histories supplied by participants themselves formed the basis of cohort assignment.

The chain carries TRBV6-2 or TRBV6-3 and TRBJ1-6; D is uncertain. The TCR was taken from a woman aged 30 to 39 with acute COVID-19. Sequenced material: PBMCs or T cells enriched from blood (not recorded which). The CDR3 DNA sequence: TGTGCCAGCAGTTACCTAGGTCCACCCCTCCACTTT. This translates into CASSYLGPPLHF.